The 25 T cell receptor beta chains below all came from one sample that was sequenced in a study of T cells after yellow fever vaccination. A single record per CDR3 protein comes from TCRdb applying MiXCR to the 5' RACE reads. This table has under 95,000 distinct CDR3 sequences, around 7% appearing once. The sequenced sample was CD8+ T cells sorted from PBMCs, obtained roughly 10 days after the first yellow fever vaccination. These receptors all come from a man between 18 and 35 years old who received the YFV17D yellow fever vaccine.

As concerns this clonotype: This may stem from a read error, because a much larger clone lies one nucleotide away. The chain employs TRBV4-1 and TRBJ1-5, with no clear D. CDR3 length: 13 residues. Germline V gene data show CDR1 as MGHRA and CDR2 as YSYEKL. CDR3 coding DNA: TGCGCCAGCAGCCAAGCTAGCAATCAGCCCCAGCAGTTT. Encoded protein: CASSQASNQPQQF.

This chain links TRBV5-1 with TRBJ2-7; 11 positions agree with TRBD1. The CDR3 runs to 15 residues. The germline V gene encodes CDR1 SGHRS and CDR2 YFSETQ. V shed 4 bases, J shed 6 bases, and the junction held 9 bases outside the gene matches. In DNA, the CDR3 is TGCGCCAGCAGCGGAGGACAGGGGGCAATGTCCGAGCAGTACTTC. Translation: CASSGGQGAMSEQYF.

This clonotype was recorded at least ten times. This chain joins TRBV9 and TRBJ1-2; TRBD1 matches 8 bases. The length of the CDR3 is 16 residues. CDR1 is SGDLS and CDR2 is YYNGEE in the germline V gene. Trimming cost V 1 base and J 6 bases; bases outside gene matches: 11. CDR3 coding DNA: TGTGCCAGCAGCGTAACCCCGACAGGGGCCCTTAATGGCTACACCTTC. Its translation is CASSVTPTGALNGYTF.

V is TRBV7-8 and J is TRBJ2-5, with a tentative D call TRBD2 (6 bases). The CDR3 sequence is 13 residues long. Trimming took off 5 bases at V and 4 bases at J, with 11 bases between the two ends. Germline V lookup: CDR1 SGHVS, CDR2 FQNEAQ. The CDR3 nucleotides are TGTGCCAGCAGCACGCGGGGTTCAGAGACCCAGTACTTC. Translated, it gives CASSTRGSETQYF.

This clonotype was seen repeatedly, ten times or more. The chain recombines TRBV7-2 with TRBJ2-1; no clear D. V was shortened by 1 base and J by 3 bases, with 13 bases between the two germline ends. Germline loops: CDR1 SGHTA, CDR2 FQGNSA. This CDR3 region has 16 residues. The CDR3 sequence: CASSLDMGSNYNEQFF. The CDR3, as DNA: TGTGCCAGCAGCTTAGACATGGGTTCCAACTACAATGAGCAGTTCTTC. Combining the CDR3 with reference TRBV7-2 and TRBJ2-1 gives the whole variable domain GAGVSQSPSNKVTEKGKDVELRCDPISGHTALYWYRQSLGQGLEFLIYFQGNSAPDKSGLPSDRFSAERTGGSVSTLTIQRTQQEDSAVYLCASSLDMGSNYNEQFFGPGTRLTVL.

This clonotype was detected many times. The chain links TRBV10-3 to TRBJ2-7; D perhaps matches TRBD1 (5 bases). The V gene lost 6 bases and the J gene lost 2 bases, with 11 bases spanning the gap. CDR1 is ENHRY and CDR2 is SYGVKD in the germline V gene. The CDR3 sequence is 13 residues long. The CDR3 loop reads CAIRLGEPYEQYF. As DNA, the CDR3 is TGTGCCATCAGGTTAGGGGAACCCTACGAGCAGTACTTC.

The table lists this clonotype with many counts. The gene calls are TRBV5-1 and TRBJ2-1; D remains unclear. The CDR3 runs 13 residues. Deletions cut 4 bases from V and 3 bases from J, with 8 bases between. Germline CDR1 and CDR2: SGHRS and YFSETQ. As DNA, the CDR3 is TGCGCCAGCAGCCCTCTAGACTACAATGAGCAGTTCTTC. Translating gives CASSPLDYNEQFF.

V usage is TRBV6-5 and J usage is TRBJ1-6; TRBD1 matches at 7 bases. The CDR3 loop spans 16 amino acids. Germline lookup yields CDR1 MNHEY and CDR2 SVGAGI. The junction had 11 bases not matched to a gene; V was cut back by 6 bases and J by 6 bases. CDR3 in amino acids: CASRRPQTGPNSPLHF. Here the CDR3 DNA reads TGTGCCAGCAGACGCCCCCAGACAGGGCCTAATTCACCCCTCCACTTT.

This clonotype has only a few counts. For the CDR3, the DNA is TGTGCCTGGAGCAACAGGGTGAACACTGAAGCTTTCTTT. Amino acids: CAWSNRVNTEAFF. The rearrangement links TRBV30 to TRBJ1-1; D is perhaps TRBD1 (6 bases). V was clipped by 3 bases and J by 0 bases, with 8 bases between them. CDR1 and CDR2 (germline): GTSNPN, SVGIG (reference sequence). The CDR3 spans 13 residues.

Many counts were recorded for this clonotype. V gene TRBV6-5 combines with J gene TRBJ1-1; 7 bases are a match to TRBD1. J gave up 0 bases and V 0 bases, and 4 bases lay outside the gene matches. Germline CDR1 and CDR2: MNHEY and SVGAGI. CDR3 length: 16 residues. The CDR3 here is CASSYSPGGMNTEAFF. The CDR3 bases are TGTGCCAGCAGTTACTCGCCAGGGGGGATGAACACTGAAGCTTTCTTT.

V and J are TRBV19 and TRBJ2-4; D ambiguous. CDR1 is LNHDA, CDR2 SQIVND, per germline (reference sequence). The V and J ends lost 9 bases and 3 bases respectively, with 12 bases between them. The CDR3 consists of 13 residues. CDR3 protein: CASLADNKNIQYF. CDR3 sequence (DNA): TGTGCCAGCCTCGCAGATAACAAAAACATTCAGTACTTC.

The V and J genes are TRBV7-9 and TRBJ2-3; 8 bases align to TRBD1. Germline CDR1 is SEHNR and CDR2 is FQNEAQ (reference sequence). The V gene end was trimmed by 3 bases and the J gene end by 5 bases; junction bases not matched to a gene: 13. The CDR3 consists of 17 residues. CDR3 protein: CASSFSGQGYSGDTQYF. Here the CDR3 DNA reads TGTGCCAGCAGCTTTTCAGGACAGGGATATTCAGGAGATACGCAGTATTTT.

This clonotype came up many times. The chain has TRBV7-2 and TRBJ1-2, with 7 bases identical to TRBD1. With V trimmed by 4 bases and J by 3 bases, 5 bases remained unmatched. Germline V gene sequence: CDR1 SGHTA, CDR2 FQGNSA. CDR3 length equals 14 residues. The CDR3 region is CASSSPGTDYGYTF. In nucleotides, the CDR3 is TGTGCCAGCAGCTCGCCCGGGACAGACTATGGCTACACCTTC.

This clonotype was counted at least ten times. This chain joins TRBV5-1 and TRBJ2-7; 12 nucleotides align to TRBD1. This CDR3 spans 16 amino acids. The J segment lost 7 bases and the V segment lost 0 bases, leaving 8 bases of the junction unmatched. The germline V gene encodes CDR1 SGHRS and CDR2 YFSETQ. The CDR3 sequence is CASSLEGDRGLWEQYV. Here the CDR3 DNA reads TGCGCCAGCAGCTTGGAGGGGGACAGGGGGCTGTGGGAGCAGTACGTC.

This clonotype has a count of ten or more. The chain joins TRBV12-3 or TRBV12-4 to TRBJ2-2; D is perhaps TRBD1 (5 bases). V was pared by 6 bases and J by 4 bases, with 12 bases between. The CDR3 totals 14 residues. The CDR3: CASRATVSTGELFF. The CDR3 coding sequence is TGTGCCAGCAGGGCGACAGTATCCACCGGGGAGCTGTTTTTT.

This clonotype was recorded many times. The rearrangement links TRBV13 to TRBJ2-5; D is unclear. This CDR3 is 13 amino acids long. Per the germline V gene, CDR1 is PRHDT and CDR2 is FYEKMQ (reference sequence). With 5 bases removed from V and 4 bases from J, the gap between germline ends came to 11 bases. Here the CDR3 DNA reads TGTGCCAGCAGCCTTGAAAGAGGAGAGACCCAGTACTTC. Translating gives CASSLERGETQYF.

This clonotype was found many times. The chain has TRBV5-1 and TRBJ1-1; 7 bases fit TRBD1. The CDR3 length is 14 residues. J was trimmed by 5 bases and V by 0 bases; bases with no gene match: 4. From germline, CDR1 is SGHRS and CDR2 YFSETQ. CDR3 bases: TGCGCCAGCAGCTTGGGGACAGGAAGGACTGAAGCTTTCTTT. As protein: CASSLGTGRTEAFF.

This clonotype showed up many times. The chain has TRBV12-3 or TRBV12-4 and TRBJ2-1, with D perhaps TRBD1 (6 bases). V lost 5 bases, J lost 6 bases, and 17 bases lay in between. This CDR3 contains 15 residues. CDR3 region: CASSPQGVLSNEQFF. For the CDR3, the DNA is TGTGCCAGCAGTCCACAGGGCGTCCTAAGCAATGAGCAGTTCTTC.

In its sample, this clonotype was seen a few times. The CDR3 sequence: CASRDRSTDTQYF. Written as DNA, the CDR3 is TGTGCCAGCAGGGACAGGAGCACAGATACGCAGTATTTT. The rearrangement uses TRBV7-2 and TRBJ2-3; 7 bases line up with TRBD1. Trimming took 6 bases from V and 0 from J; bases not matched to a gene: 0. Germline CDR1 SGHTA, CDR2 FQGNSA. CDR3 length: 13 residues.

This clonotype came up a few times. The gene calls are TRBV7-9 and TRBJ2-1; D not resolved. The germline V and J ends were trimmed by 5 bases and 5 bases, with 10 bases remaining between them. This CDR3 has 13 residues. Germline CDR1 and CDR2: SEHNR and FQNEAQ (reference sequence). CDR3 amino acids: CASSLDANNEQFF. The CDR3 bases are TGTGCCAGCAGCCTAGACGCAAACAATGAGCAGTTCTTC. The full variable domain, rest sourced from reference TRBV7-9 and TRBJ2-1, is DTGVSQNPRHKITKRGQNVTFRCDPISEHNRLYWYRQTLGQGPEFLTYFQNEAQLEKSRLLSDRFSAERPKGSFSTLEIQRTEQGDSAMYLCASSLDANNEQFFGPGTRLTVL.

CDR3 amino acids: CSARETGGLSYTF. As DNA, the CDR3 is TGCAGTGCTAGAGAAACAGGGGGCCTGAGCTACACCTTC. The rearrangement uses TRBV20-1 and TRBJ1-2; 9 bases line up with TRBD1. CDR3 length: 13 amino acids. Germline V gives CDR1 DFQATT, CDR2 SNEGSKA (reference sequence). The junction had 5 bases not matched to a gene; V was cut back by 0 bases and J by 9 bases.

This clonotype was counted at least ten times. The V call is TRBV12-3 or TRBV12-4, the J call TRBJ1-5; D unresolved. The CDR3 spans 14 residues. V lost 3 bases and J lost 5, with 11 bases in between. As DNA, the CDR3 is TGTGCCAGCAGTTTTCGTGGGTCCGATCAGCCCCAGCATTTT. Amino acids: CASSFRGSDQPQHF.

This clonotype appeared many times. This chain joins TRBV4-3 and TRBJ1-2; D ambiguous. Germline V CDR1 and CDR2: LGHNA, YSLEER. V lost 0 bases, J lost 8 bases, and 22 bases lay in between. There are 17 residues in the CDR3. CDR3 nucleotides: TGCGCCAGCAGCCAAGATCTACGGGAGGTGCGGTCCGAGGGCTACACCTTC. It encodes CASSQDLREVRSEGYTF.

Ten or more counts support this clonotype. This chain connects TRBV7-9 to TRBJ1-1; possibly TRBD1 for D (6 bases). V lost 2 bases and J lost 10, with 14 bases in between. Germline CDR1 is SEHNR and CDR2 is FQNEAQ (reference sequence). The CDR3 loop spans 13 amino acids. In DNA form, the CDR3 reads TGTGCCAGCAGCTTAATAATTCAGGGGATAGCTTTCTTT. This gives the protein CASSLIIQGIAFF.

This clonotype has ten or more counts. V is TRBV15 and J is TRBJ2-2, with D uncertain. The V end was cut by 5 bases, the J end by 4 bases, with 11 bases between. The CDR3 sequence is 14 residues long. In germline, CDR1 is LNHNV, CDR2 YYDKDF (reference sequence). The CDR3 nucleotides read TGTGCCACCAGCGCCGTATTAGTCACCGGGGAGCTGTTTTTT. This translates into CATSAVLVTGELFF.